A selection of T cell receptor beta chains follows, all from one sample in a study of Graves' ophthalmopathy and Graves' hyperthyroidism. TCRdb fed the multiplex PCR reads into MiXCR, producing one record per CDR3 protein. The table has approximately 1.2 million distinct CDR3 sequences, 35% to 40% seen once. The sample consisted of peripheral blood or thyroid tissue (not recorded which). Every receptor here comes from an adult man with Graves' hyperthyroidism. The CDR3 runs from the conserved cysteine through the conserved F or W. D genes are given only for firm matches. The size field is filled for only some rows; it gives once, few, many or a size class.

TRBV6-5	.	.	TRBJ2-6	TGTGCCAGCAGGCTTTTAGGGGCAGGCTCTGGGGCCAACGTCCTGACTTTC	CASRLLGAGSGANVLTF
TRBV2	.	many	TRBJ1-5	TGTGCCAGCAGCGAGCAGGGGCTAGGTTATCAGCCCCAGCATTTT	CASSEQGLGYQPQHF
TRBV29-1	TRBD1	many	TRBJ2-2	TGCAGCGTGAGGGGGACAGCCTCGACCGGGGAGCTGTTTTTT	CSVRGTASTGELFF
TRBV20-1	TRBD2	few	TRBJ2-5	TGCAGTGCTCGAACCACTAGCGCCCAAGAGACCCAGTACTTC	CSARTTSAQETQYF
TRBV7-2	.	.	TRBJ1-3	TGTGCCAGCAGCTTGGGGGTAGCTGGAAACACCGTATATTTT	CASSLGVAGNTVYF
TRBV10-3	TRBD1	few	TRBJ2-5	TGTGCCATCAGTGACGGAACAGGGGGCGAGGGAGAGACCCAGTACTTC	CAISDGTGGEGETQYF
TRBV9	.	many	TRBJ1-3	TGTGCCAGCAGCGTAGTGGCAAGCGGAAACACCATATATTTT	CASSVVASGNTIYF
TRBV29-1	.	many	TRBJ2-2	TGCAGCGTCTCGGGCTCGAACACCGGGGAGCTGTTTTTT	CSVSGSNTGELFF
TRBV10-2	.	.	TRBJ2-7	TGCGCCAGCAGTGATTCCGCTCCCGGGCCGCCCTACGAGCAGTACTTC	CASSDSAPGPPYEQYF
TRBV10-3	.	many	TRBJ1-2	TGTGCCATCAGGGACAGTAACATCGATGGCTACACCTTC	CAIRDSNIDGYTF
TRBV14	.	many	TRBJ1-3	TGTGCCAGCAGCCGAAGACAGAGCTCTGGAAACACCATATATTTT	CASSRRQSSGNTIYF
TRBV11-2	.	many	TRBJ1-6	TGTGCCAGCAGCTTAAGCGAGGCAGGCTTTTCACCCCTCCACTTT	CASSLSEAGFSPLHF
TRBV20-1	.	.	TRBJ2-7	TGCAGTGCTAGAGAGGGGGGTGCGGGCTACGAGCAGTACTTC	CSAREGGAGYEQYF
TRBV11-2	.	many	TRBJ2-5	TGTGCCAGCAGCTTACGACGTACCCAAGAGACCCAGTACTTC	CASSLRRTQETQYF
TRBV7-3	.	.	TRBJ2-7	TGTGCCAGCAGCTTAGGATACGGTTACGAGCAGTACTTC	CASSLGYGYEQYF
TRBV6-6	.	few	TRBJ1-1	TGTGCCAGTGACCAGTGGAACACTGAAGCTTTCTTT	CASDQWNTEAFF
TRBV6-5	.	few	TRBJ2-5	TGTGCCAGCAGTCCTGACCGCCGGGGGACCCAGTACTTC	CASSPDRRGTQYF
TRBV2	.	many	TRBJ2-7	TGTGCCAGCAGGAAAGAGGCAGGACCCTACGAGCAGTACTTC	CASRKEAGPYEQYF
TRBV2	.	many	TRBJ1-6	TGTGCCAGCATCCTACGGGACACAGAAAATTCACCCCTCCACTTT	CASILRDTENSPLHF
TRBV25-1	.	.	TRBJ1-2	TGTGCCAGCAGTGAGGGGAGGGGAGGCAACTATGGCTACACCTTC	CASSEGRGGNYGYTF
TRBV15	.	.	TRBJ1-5	TGTGCCACCAGCAAGTCGGGGGCGCGGCAGCCCCAGCATTTT	CATSKSGARQPQHF
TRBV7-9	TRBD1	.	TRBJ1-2	TGTGCCAGCAGCTTGGGGACAGGGTTTGCCTATGGCTACACCTTC	CASSLGTGFAYGYTF
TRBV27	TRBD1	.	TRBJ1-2	TGTGCCAGCAGCCTTCTGGGACAGACCAACTATGGCTACACCTTC	CASSLLGQTNYGYTF
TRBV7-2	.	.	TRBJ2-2	TGTGCCAGCACCGGGTCCGGGTTCGCGAACACCGGGGAGCTGTTTTTT	CASTGSGFANTGELFF
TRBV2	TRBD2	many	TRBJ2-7	TGTGCCACCGCGGGACTAGTTTCCTACGAGCAGTACTTC	CATAGLVSYEQYF
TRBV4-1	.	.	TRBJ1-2	TGCGCCAGCAGCCAAGATCGAAAAGCAGGGAAGGGCTACACCTTC	CASSQDRKAGKGYTF
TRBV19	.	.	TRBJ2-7	TGTGCCAGTAGTATAGGGAGAGCCACCTACGAGCAGTACTTC	CASSIGRATYEQYF
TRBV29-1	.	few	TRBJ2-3	TGCAGCGTTGGGGTCGGCACAGATACGCAGTATTTT	CSVGVGTDTQYF
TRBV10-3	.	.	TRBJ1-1	TGTGCCATCAGTGCGAGTACCAAATCGGAAGCTTTCTTT	CAISASTKSEAFF
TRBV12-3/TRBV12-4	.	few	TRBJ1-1	TGTGCCAGCAGTGGGGGCGAAGAAGCTTTCTTT	CASSGGEEAFF
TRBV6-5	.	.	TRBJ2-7	TGTGCCAGCAGTACCGTGACAGGCCTGAATGACCACGAGCAGTACTTC	CASSTVTGLNDHEQYF
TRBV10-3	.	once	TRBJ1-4	TGTGCCATCAGTATTCAGGAGACAGTCCATGTTGCAACTAATGAAAAACTGTTTTTT	CAISIQETVHVATNEKLFF
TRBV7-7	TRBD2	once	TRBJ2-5	TGTGCCAGCAGCCCCCTCCGGGTCCAACGAATAGCGGGGGGCCTCCGGAAAGAGACCCAGTACTTC	CASSPLRVQRIAGGLRKETQYF
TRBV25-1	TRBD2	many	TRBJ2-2	TGTGCCAGCAGACATCCGCGGACTAGAAACACCGGGGAGCTGTTTTTT	CASRHPRTRNTGELFF
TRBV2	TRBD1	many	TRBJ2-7	TGTGCCAGCAGTGAGGACAGGGACCTCCACGAGCAGTACTTC	CASSEDRDLHEQYF
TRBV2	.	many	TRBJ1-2	TGTGCCAGCCGGGGTGCAGGGTATGGCTACACCTTC	CASRGAGYGYTF
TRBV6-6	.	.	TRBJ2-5	TGTGCCAGCAGTTACCCCCCACACGAACCTAAAGAGACCCAGTACTTC	CASSYPPHEPKETQYF
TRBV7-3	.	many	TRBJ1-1	TGTGCCAGCAGCTTATCAAGGGGAGGCACTGAAGCTTTCTTT	CASSLSRGGTEAFF
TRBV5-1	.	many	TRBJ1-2	TGCGCCAGCAGCTTGGTTCAGGGGTCTAATGGCTACACCTTC	CASSLVQGSNGYTF
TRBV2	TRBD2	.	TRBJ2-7	TGTGCCAGCAGGGAGGGGCTAGCGGGGGATACCTACGAGCAGTACTTC	CASREGLAGDTYEQYF
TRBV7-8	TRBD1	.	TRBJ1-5	TGTGCCAGCGCCCCACCCGGGACAGGGGAACAGCCCCAGCATTTT	CASAPPGTGEQPQHF
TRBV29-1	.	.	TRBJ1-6	TGCAGCGGTGCAGGGGAAACGGTTAATTCACCCCTCCACTTT	CSGAGETVNSPLHF
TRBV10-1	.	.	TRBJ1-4	TGCGCCAGCCAGAGGGGAGTTCGGGAAAAACTGTTTTTT	CASQRGVREKLFF
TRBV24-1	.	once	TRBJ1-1	TGTGCCACCCGGGGGACGGGCACTGAAGCTTTCTTT	CATRGTGTEAFF
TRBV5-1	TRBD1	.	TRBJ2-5	TGCGCCAGCAGCCTGGGGACAGGGCCGTACCAAGAGACCCAGTACTTC	CASSLGTGPYQETQYF
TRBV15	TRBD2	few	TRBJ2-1	TGTGCCACCAAGATCAAGCGGGAGCTAAGCAATGAGCAGTTCTTC	CATKIKRELSNEQFF
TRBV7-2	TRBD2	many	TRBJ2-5	TGTGCCAGCAGCCCGGGACTAGCGGGGACCCAGACCCAGTACTTC	CASSPGLAGTQTQYF
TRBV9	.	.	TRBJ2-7	TGTGCCAGCAGCCCTTTCGAAGGGGGGCGCGGAGGTGAGCAGTACTTC	CASSPFEGGRGGEQYF
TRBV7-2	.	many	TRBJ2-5	TGTGCCAGCAGCTACCCCCCCGACGGGACCGGGGAGACCCAGTACTTC	CASSYPPDGTGETQYF
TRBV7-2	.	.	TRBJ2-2	TGTGCCAGCAGCTTAGGCGCAGGGCCCGGAAACACCGGGGAGCTGTTTTTT	CASSLGAGPGNTGELFF
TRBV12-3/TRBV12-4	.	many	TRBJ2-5	TGTGCCAGCAGTCGCGCCGGGGAGACCCAGTACTTC	CASSRAGETQYF
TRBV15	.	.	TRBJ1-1	TGTGCCACCAGTCCTACGGGCGGAGCGAACAGGGAGGGGGCTTTCTTT	CATSPTGGANREGAFF
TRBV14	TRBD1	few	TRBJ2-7	TGTGCCAGCAGCCAAGATATTTGGGACAGGGCTTACGAGCAGTACTTC	CASSQDIWDRAYEQYF
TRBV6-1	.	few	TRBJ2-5	TGTGCCAGCAGTGAATTTCAACAAGAGACCCAGTACTTC	CASSEFQQETQYF
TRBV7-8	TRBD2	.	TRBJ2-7	TGTGCCAGCAGCTTAGGAGGGACTAGCGGGGCCTACGAGCAGTACTTC	CASSLGGTSGAYEQYF
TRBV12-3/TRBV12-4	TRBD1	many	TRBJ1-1	TGTGCCAGCAGTCCCCAGGGGGGGACCACTGAAGCTTTCTTT	CASSPQGGTTEAFF
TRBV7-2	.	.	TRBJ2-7	TGTGCCAGCAGCTTAGTTGCGGGGTACCTCTCCTACGAGCAGTACTTC	CASSLVAGYLSYEQYF
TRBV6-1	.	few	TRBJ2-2	TGTGCCAGCACCGACCGGGTCAGGAACACCGGGGAGCTGTTTTTT	CASTDRVRNTGELFF